This T cell receptor beta chain was recovered during a study of monozygotic twins with inflammatory bowel disease. A word on this clonotype: Its antigen is unidentified.

UMIs containing a 6-nucleotide sample barcode were added via template switching. TCRdb re-called the 5' RACE reads and shows each CDR3 protein once, DNA omitted. This specimen shows 300,000 to 400,000 distinct CDR3 sequences; the ten leading clones hold 2.5% to 3%. Study outcomes and limitations: Versus healthy twins, IBD patients showed fewer clonotypes shared with others, especially with disease activity.

Per the germline V gene, CDR1 is SGHTA and CDR2 is FQGTGA. This CDR3 spans 16 amino acids. Collection yielded roughly 2.3 ml of blood per donor. V gene TRBV7-3 combines with J gene TRBJ2-2; TCRdb returns TRBD1, unconfirmable since there is no DNA. Material for sequencing was blood. The sequence was collected from a human donor with ulcerative colitis or Crohn's disease, or a healthy co-twin of an affected twin (not recorded which). The CDR3 region is CASSLSRTGNTGELFF. Full variable domain (missing parts from reference TRBV7-3 and TRBJ2-2): GAGVSQTPSNKVTEKGKYVELRCDPISGHTALYWYRQSLGQGPEFLIYFQGTGAADDSGLPNDRFFAVRPEGSVSTLKIQRTERGDSAVYLCASSLSRTGNTGELFFGEGSRLTVL.